A selection of T cell receptor beta chains follows, all from one sample in a study of cytomegalovirus exposure and HLA in healthy donors. Produced via immunoSEQ multiplex PCR; TCRdb's table is partial and in-frame only. The table shows roughly 200,000 clones, with 60% to 85% occurring only once. Material for sequencing was PBMCs. All receptors come from a male donor in good health and CMV-seronegative. CDR3s include the opening cysteine and the closing phenylalanine or tryptophan. The D gene is left open where the match is weak. Some rows have no size entry. The others give once, few or many, or a class for an expanded clone.

abundance,d_gene,j_gene,v_gene,CDR3nt,CDR3aa
-,-,TRBJ1-4,TRBV6-5,TGTGCCAGCAGTCGCCAGGGCCGAGCTGAAAAACTGTTTTTT,CASSRQGRAEKLFF
-,-,TRBJ1-5,TRBV9,TGTGCCAGCAGCGGACAGTTGAACTCGCCCCAGCATTTT,CASSGQLNSPQHF
-,TRBD1,TRBJ1-5,TRBV29-1,TGCAGCGTGCGACAGGGGGCAAGGCAGCCCCAGCATTTT,CSVRQGARQPQHF
-,-,TRBJ2-5,TRBV6-6,TGTGCCAGCAGTTACCGGGGAGAAGAGACCCAGTACTTC,CASSYRGEETQYF
-,-,TRBJ2-7,TRBV7-8,TGTGCCAGCAGCTGGGCCGCCCACGAGCAGTACTTC,CASSWAAHEQYF
-,-,TRBJ1-2,TRBV5-4,TGTGCCAGCAGCTTGGGAGACTATGGCTACACCTTC,CASSLGDYGYTF
-,-,TRBJ2-2,TRBV5-4,TGTGCCAGCAGCTTCAGGCATTCCCTTACCGGGGAGCTGTTTTTT,CASSFRHSLTGELFF
-,-,TRBJ2-5,TRBV11-3,TGTGCCAGCAGCTTAGGGGCAAGTGAGACCCAGTACTTC,CASSLGASETQYF
-,-,TRBJ2-6,TRBV7-9,TGTGCCAGCAGCTTCCACTCTGGGGCCAACGTCCTGACTTTC,CASSFHSGANVLTF
-,TRBD1,TRBJ1-4,TRBV28,TGTGCCAGCAGTTGGGACAGGGCTAATGAAAAACTGTTTTTT,CASSWDRANEKLFF
-,TRBD2,TRBJ2-1,TRBV30,TGTGCCTGGAACGTAAAGGGACTAGCGAGATACAATGAGCAGTTCTTC,CAWNVKGLARYNEQFF
-,-,TRBJ1-1,TRBV19,TGTGCCAGTAGCGCGGTGGCAGGGCTTACTGAAGCTTTCTTT,CASSAVAGLTEAFF
few,TRBD1,TRBJ1-2,TRBV7-2,TGTGCCAGCAGCTTAGTGACAGGGGACGGCTACACCTTC,CASSLVTGDGYTF
few,-,TRBJ2-3,TRBV7-7,TGTGCCAGCAGCTTAGGTGCACAGGGCGGCACAGATACGCAGTATTTT,CASSLGAQGGTDTQYF
-,-,TRBJ2-2,TRBV25-1,TGTGCCAGCAGTGAAACGGCCCAGGGCGGGGAGCTGTTTTTT,CASSETAQGGELFF